This T cell receptor beta chain was sequenced during a study of blood T cell repertoires in COVID-19. Clones were read by immunoSEQ multiplex PCR, and TCRdb kept only the in-frame ones, dropping some. The sample shows around 200,000 clones, about 84% of them seen only once. The CDR3 has 14 residues. The germline CDR1 and CDR2 sequences are LGHNT and FRNRAP. The V and J ends lost 1 base and 1 base respectively, with 7 bases between them. The origin of this receptor is a human donor in a cohort sampled during active COVID-19. This sequence joins TRBV12-5 and TRBJ1-1; D is possibly TRBD1 (5 bases). The sequenced material came from peripheral blood. The CDR3 loop reads CASGLGQPNTEAFF. In DNA form, the CDR3 reads TGTGCTAGTGGTTTGGGACAGCCGAACACTGAAGCTTTCTTT.